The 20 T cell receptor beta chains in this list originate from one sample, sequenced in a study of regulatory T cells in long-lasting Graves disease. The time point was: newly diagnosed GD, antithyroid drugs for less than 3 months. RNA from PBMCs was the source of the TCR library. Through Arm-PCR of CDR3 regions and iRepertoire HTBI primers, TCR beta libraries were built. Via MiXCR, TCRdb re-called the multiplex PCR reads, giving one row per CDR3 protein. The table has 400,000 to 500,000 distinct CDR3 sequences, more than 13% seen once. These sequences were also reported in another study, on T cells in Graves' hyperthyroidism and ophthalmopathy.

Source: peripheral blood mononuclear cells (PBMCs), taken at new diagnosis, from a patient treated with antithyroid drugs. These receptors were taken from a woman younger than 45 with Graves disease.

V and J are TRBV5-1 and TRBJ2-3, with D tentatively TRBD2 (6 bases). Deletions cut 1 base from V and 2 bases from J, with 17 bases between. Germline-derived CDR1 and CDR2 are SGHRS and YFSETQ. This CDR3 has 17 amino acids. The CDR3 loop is CASSLKTGGPHTDTQYF. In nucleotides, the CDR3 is TGCGCCAGCAGCTTGAAAACCGGGGGACCCCACACAGATACGCAGTATTTT.

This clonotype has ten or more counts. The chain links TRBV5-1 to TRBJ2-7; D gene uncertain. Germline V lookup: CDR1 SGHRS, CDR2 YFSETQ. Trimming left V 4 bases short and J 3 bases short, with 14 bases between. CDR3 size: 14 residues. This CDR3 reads CASSPWGSRYEQYF. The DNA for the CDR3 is TGCGCCAGCAGCCCCTGGGGTAGTCGCTACGAGCAGTACTTC.

The CDR3 is CASSYSPGTGVGYTF. CDR3 nucleotide sequence: TGTGCCAGCAGTTACAGTCCCGGGACAGGGGTAGGCTACACCTTC. V is TRBV6-9 and J is TRBJ1-2; 10 bases are a match to TRBD1. J gave up 8 bases and V 3 bases, and 9 bases lay outside the gene matches. The length of the CDR3 is 15 residues. Germline lookup yields CDR1 MNHGY and CDR2 SVAAGI.

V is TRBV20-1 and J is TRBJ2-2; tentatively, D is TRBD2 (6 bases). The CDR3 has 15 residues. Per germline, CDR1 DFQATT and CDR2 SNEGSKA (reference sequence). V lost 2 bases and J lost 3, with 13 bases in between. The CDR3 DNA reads TGCAGTGCTAGATTCCCCGGGAGTGACACCGGGGAGCTGTTTTTT. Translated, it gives CSARFPGSDTGELFF.

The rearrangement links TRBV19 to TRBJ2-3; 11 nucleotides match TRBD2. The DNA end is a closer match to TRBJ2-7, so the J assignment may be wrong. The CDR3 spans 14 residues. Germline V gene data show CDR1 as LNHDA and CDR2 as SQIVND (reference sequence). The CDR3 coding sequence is TGTGCCAGTCGCACCACTAGCGGGAGCCACGAGCAGTACTTC. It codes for CASRTTSGSHEQYF.

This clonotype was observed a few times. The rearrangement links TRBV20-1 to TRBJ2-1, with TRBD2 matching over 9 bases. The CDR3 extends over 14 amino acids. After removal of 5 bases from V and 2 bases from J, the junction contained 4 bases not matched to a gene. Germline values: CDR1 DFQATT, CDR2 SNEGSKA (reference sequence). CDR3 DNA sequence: TGCAGTGCTCCAGGACTAGCGACCTACAATGAGCAGTTCTTC. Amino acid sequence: CSAPGLATYNEQFF.

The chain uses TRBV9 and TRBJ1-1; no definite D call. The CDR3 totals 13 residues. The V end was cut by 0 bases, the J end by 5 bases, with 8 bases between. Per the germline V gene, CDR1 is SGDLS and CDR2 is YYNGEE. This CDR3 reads CASSVVAGTEAFF. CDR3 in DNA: TGTGCCAGCAGCGTAGTTGCGGGGACTGAAGCTTTCTTT.

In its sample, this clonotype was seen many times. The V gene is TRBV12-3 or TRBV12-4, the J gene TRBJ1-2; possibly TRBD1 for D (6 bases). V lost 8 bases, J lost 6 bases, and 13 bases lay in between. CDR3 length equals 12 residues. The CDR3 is CASRGGGNGYTF. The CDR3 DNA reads TGTGCCAGCCGAGGGGGGGGCAATGGCTACACCTTC.

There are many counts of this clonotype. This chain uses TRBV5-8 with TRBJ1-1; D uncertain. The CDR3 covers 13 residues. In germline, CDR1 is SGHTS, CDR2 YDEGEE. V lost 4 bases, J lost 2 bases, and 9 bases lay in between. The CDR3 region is CASSATTNTEAFF. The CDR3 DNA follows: TGTGCCAGCAGCGCCACAACAAACACTGAAGCTTTCTTT.

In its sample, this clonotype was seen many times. Written as DNA, the CDR3 is TGTGCCAGCAGCCCCACGACAGGGGCCTACGAGCAGTACTTC. It codes for CASSPTTGAYEQYF. The gene calls are TRBV13 and TRBJ2-7; 8 nucleotides agree with TRBD1. V lost 5 bases, J lost 2 bases, and 5 bases stayed unmatched. CDR3 length: 14 residues. The germline V gene encodes CDR1 PRHDT and CDR2 FYEKMQ (reference sequence).

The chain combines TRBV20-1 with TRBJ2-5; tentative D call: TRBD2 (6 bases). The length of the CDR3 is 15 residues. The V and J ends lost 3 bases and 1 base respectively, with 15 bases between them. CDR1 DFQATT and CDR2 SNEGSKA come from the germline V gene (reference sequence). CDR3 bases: TGCAGTGCTAGGGGTTACGGTAGCGGCCAAGAGACCCAGTACTTC. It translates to CSARGYGSGQETQYF.

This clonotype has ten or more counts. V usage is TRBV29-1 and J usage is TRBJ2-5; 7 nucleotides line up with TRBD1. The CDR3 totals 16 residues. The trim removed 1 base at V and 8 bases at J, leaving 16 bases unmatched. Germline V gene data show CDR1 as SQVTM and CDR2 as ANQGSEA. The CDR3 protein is CSVEGWRAGGLDTQYF. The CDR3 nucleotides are TGCAGCGTTGAAGGCTGGCGGGCAGGGGGATTAGATACCCAGTACTTC.

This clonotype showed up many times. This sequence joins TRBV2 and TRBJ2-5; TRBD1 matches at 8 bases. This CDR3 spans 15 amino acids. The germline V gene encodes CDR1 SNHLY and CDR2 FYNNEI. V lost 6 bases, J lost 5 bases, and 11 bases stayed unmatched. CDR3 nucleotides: TGTGCCAGCAGCACGGACAGGGCAGGGGGGGAGACCCAGTACTTC. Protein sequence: CASSTDRAGGETQYF.

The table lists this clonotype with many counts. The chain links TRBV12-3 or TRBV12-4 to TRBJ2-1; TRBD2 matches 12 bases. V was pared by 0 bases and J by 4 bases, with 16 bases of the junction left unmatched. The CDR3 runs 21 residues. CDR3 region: CASSLAGLAGSTKNPYNEQFF. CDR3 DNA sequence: TGTGCCAGCAGTTTAGCTGGACTAGCGGGAAGTACCAAGAACCCGTACAATGAGCAGTTCTTC.

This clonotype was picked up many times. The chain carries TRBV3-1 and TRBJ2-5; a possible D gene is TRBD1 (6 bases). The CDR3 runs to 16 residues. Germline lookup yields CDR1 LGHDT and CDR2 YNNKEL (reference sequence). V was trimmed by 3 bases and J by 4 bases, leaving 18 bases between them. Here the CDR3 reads CASSHKKAGVLETQYF. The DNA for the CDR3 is TGTGCCAGCAGCCACAAGAAAGCAGGGGTGTTAGAGACCCAGTACTTC.

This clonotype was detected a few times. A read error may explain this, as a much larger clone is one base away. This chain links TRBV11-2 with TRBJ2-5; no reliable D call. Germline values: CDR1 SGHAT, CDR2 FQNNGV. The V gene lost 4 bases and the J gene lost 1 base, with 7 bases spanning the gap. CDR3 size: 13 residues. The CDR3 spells CASSSHPQETQYF. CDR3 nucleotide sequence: TGTGCCAGCAGCTCCCACCCCCAAGAGACCCAGTACTTC.

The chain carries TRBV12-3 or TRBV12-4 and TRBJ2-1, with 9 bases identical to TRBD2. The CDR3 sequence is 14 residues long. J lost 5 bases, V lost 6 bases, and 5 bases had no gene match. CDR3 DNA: TGTGCCAGCAGACCTAGCGGGACGAACAATGAGCAGTTCTTC. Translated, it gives CASRPSGTNNEQFF.

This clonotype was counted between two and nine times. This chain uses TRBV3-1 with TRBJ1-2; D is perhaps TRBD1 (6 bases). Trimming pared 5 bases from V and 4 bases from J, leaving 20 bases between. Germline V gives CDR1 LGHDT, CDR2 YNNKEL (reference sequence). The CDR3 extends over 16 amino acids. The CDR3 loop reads CASSSPGAGIIYGYTF. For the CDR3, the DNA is TGTGCCAGCAGCTCCCCGGGGGCAGGAATCATCTATGGCTACACCTTC.

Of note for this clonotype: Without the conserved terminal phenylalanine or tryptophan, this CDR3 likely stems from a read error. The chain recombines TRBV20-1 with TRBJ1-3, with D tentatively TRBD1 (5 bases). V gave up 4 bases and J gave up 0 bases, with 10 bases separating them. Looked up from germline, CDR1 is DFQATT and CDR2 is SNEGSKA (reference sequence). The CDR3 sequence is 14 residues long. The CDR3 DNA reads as TGCAGTGCTATGGGGACCTCCTCTGGAAACACCATATATTCT. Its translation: CSAMGTSSGNTIYS.

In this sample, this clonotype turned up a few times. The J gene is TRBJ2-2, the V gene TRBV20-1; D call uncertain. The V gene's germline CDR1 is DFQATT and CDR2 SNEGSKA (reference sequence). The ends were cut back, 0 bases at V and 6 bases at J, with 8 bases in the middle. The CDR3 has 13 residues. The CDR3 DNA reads TGCAGTGCTAGAGACCTCTCCTCCGGGGAGCTGTTTTTT. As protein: CSARDLSSGELFF.